The rows below give T cell receptor beta chains drawn from one sample of a study of early stage breast cancer tumors. Method: immunoSEQ multiplex PCR; TCRdb's copy keeps in-frame clones and lacks some. The table includes tens of thousands of clones, over 65% detected once. The material sequenced was blood. The receptors here all came from a person aged 30-39 years with breast cancer. The CDR3 runs from the conserved cysteine through the conserved F or W. A D gene is named only where the DNA matches it firmly. The size entry is marked missing in some rows and otherwise reads once, few, many or a size class.

>TRBV18|NA|NA|TRBJ1-1
CASSPMDPRNTEAFF
TGTGCCAGCTCACCAATGGACCCCAGGAACACTGAAGCTTTCTTT
>TRBV30|NA|NA|TRBJ1-1
CAWSVADGTEAFF
TGTGCCTGGAGTGTGGCGGACGGGACTGAAGCTTTCTTT
>TRBV15|NA|TRBD2|TRBJ2-5
CATSRGTSGQETQYF
TGTGCCACCAGCAGGGGGACTAGCGGCCAAGAGACCCAGTACTTC
>TRBV6-1|few|NA|TRBJ1-2
CASSLTAPGYTF
TGTGCCAGCAGCTTGACAGCGCCAGGCTACACCTTC
>TRBV13|NA|NA|TRBJ1-1
CASSPGGGEAFF
TGTGCCAGCAGCCCGGGGGGGGGTGAAGCTTTCTTT
>TRBV19|NA|NA|TRBJ1-1
CASSISGSAEAFF
TGTGCCAGTAGTATAAGCGGGAGCGCTGAAGCTTTCTTT
>TRBV15|NA|TRBD1|TRBJ1-3
CATSRDRGEGNTIYF
TGTGCCACCAGCAGAGACAGGGGGGAAGGAAACACCATATATTTT
>TRBV2|NA|TRBD1|TRBJ1-2
CASSLKGQAYYGYTF
TGTGCCAGCAGCCTCAAGGGACAGGCTTATTATGGCTACACCTTC
>TRBV6-1|NA|NA|TRBJ1-2
CASSEPGTAYGYTF
TGTGCCAGCAGTGAACCCGGGACGGCCTATGGCTACACCTTC
>TRBV6-1|once|NA|TRBJ1-2
CASSEAGGAWDGYTF
TGTGCCAGCAGTGAAGCAGGGGGGGCCTGGGATGGCTACACCTTC
>TRBV6-1|NA|TRBD1|TRBJ2-7
CASSGSTGSSYEQYF
TGTGCCAGCAGTGGATCGACAGGGAGCTCCTACGAGCAGTACTTC
>TRBV27|NA|TRBD2|TRBJ2-3
CASSLPNGGTSGRRALTDTQYF
TGTGCCAGCAGTTTACCCAATGGAGGGACTAGCGGGAGGAGGGCCCTCACAGATACGCAGTATTTT
>TRBV27|few|NA|TRBJ2-5
CASRLKGRETQYF
TGTGCCAGCAGATTAAAGGGGCGAGAGACCCAGTACTTC
>TRBV28|NA|NA|TRBJ2-5
CASSTDYQETQYF
TGTGCCAGCAGTACGGATTACCAAGAGACCCAGTACTTC
>TRBV5-1|NA|TRBD1|TRBJ2-2
CASSSDRGRGTGELFF
TGCGCCAGCAGCTCAGACAGGGGGCGCGGCACCGGGGAGCTGTTTTTT
>TRBV29-1|NA|TRBD1|TRBJ2-3
CSVGPTGAQADTQYF
TGCAGCGTTGGCCCGACAGGGGCCCAGGCAGATACGCAGTATTTT
>TRBV7-9|NA|TRBD2|TRBJ2-3
CASSSLLAGVRLDTQYF
TGTGCCAGCAGTTCACTACTAGCGGGAGTAAGGTTAGATACGCAGTATTTT
>TRBV13|NA|TRBD2|TRBJ2-7
CASSPGTRTYEQYF
TGTGCCAGCAGTCCCGGGACTAGAACCTACGAGCAGTACTTC
>TRBV30|few|NA|TRBJ1-6
CAWSLADSTPLHF
TGTGCCTGGAGTTTAGCTGACAGCACACCCCTCCACTTT
>TRBV27|NA|TRBD2|TRBJ2-5
CASSLAPGLAAYQETQYF
TGTGCCAGCAGTTTAGCACCGGGACTAGCGGCGTACCAAGAGACCCAGTACTTC
>TRBV6-5|NA|TRBD1|TRBJ1-1
CASSYSMRTGDAFF
TGTGCCAGCAGTTACTCGATGCGGACAGGGGATGCTTTCTTT
>TRBV21-1|NA|NA|TRBJ1-2
CASSKAWPGGFYGYTF
TGTGCCAGCAGCAAAGCCTGGCCAGGGGGCTTCTATGGCTACACCTTC
>TRBV5-1|NA|NA|TRBJ2-1
CASSLAIRGAGDEQFF
TGCGCCAGCAGCTTGGCCATCCGGGGAGCCGGGGATGAGCAGTTCTTC
>TRBV10-3|NA|NA|TRBJ2-5
CAIRGEETQYF
TGTGCCATCAGAGGGGAAGAGACCCAGTACTTC
>TRBV9|NA|TRBD1|TRBJ1-1
CASSTRTGNTEAFF
TGTGCCAGCAGCACACGGACAGGGAACACTGAAGCTTTCTTT
>TRBV6-5|NA|NA|TRBJ2-1
CASSYSTPSYNEQFF
TGTGCCAGCAGTTACTCCACCCCCAGTTACAATGAGCAGTTCTTC